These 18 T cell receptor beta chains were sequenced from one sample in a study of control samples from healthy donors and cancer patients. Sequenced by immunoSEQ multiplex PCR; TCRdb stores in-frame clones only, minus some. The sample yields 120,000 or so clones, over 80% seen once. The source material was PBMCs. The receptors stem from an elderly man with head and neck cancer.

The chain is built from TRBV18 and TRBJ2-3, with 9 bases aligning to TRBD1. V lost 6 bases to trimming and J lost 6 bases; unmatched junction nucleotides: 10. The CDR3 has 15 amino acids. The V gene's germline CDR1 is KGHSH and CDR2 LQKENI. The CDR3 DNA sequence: TGTGCCAGCTCGCTACAGGGGGCTCTCGGGGATACGCAGTATTTT. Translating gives CASSLQGALGDTQYF. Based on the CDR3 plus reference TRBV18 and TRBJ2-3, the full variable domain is NAGVMQNPRHLVRRRGQEARLRCSPMKGHSHVYWYRQLPEEGLKFMVYLQKENIIDESGMPKERFSAEFPKEGPSILRIQQVVRGDSAAYFCASSLQGALGDTQYFGPGTRLTVL.

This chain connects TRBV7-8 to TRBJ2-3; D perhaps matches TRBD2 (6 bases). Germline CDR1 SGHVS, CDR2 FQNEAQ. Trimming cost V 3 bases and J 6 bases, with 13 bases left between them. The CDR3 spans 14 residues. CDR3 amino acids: CASSFPRGEDTQYF. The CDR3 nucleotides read TGTGCCAGCAGCTTTCCCCGCGGGGAGGATACGCAGTATTTT.

This CDR3 is CASSSWEPLPGELFF. CDR3 DNA: TGTGCCAGCAGCTCCTGGGAACCCCTCCCCGGGGAGCTGTTTTTT. The chain is built from TRBV6-2 or TRBV6-3 and TRBJ2-2, with unresolved D. The CDR3 length is 15 residues. V was pared by 6 bases and J by 6 bases, with 17 bases between. CDR1 and CDR2 (germline): MNHEY, SVGEGT.

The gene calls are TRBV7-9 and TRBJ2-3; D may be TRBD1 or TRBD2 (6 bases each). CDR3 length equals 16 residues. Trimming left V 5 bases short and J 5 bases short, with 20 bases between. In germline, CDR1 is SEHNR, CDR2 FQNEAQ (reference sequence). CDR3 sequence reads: CASSRRGDPTGDTQYF. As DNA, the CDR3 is TGTGCCAGCAGCCGGAGGGGGGACCCTACAGGAGATACGCAGTATTTT.

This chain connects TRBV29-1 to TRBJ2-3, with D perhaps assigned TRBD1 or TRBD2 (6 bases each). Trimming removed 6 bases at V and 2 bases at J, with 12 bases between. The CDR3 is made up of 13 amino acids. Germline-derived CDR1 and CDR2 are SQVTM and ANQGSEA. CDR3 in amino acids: CSVRGRLTDTQYF. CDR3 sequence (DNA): TGCAGCGTCCGGGGGCGTCTCACAGATACGCAGTATTTT.

CDR3 amino acids: CASSRGRYEQYF. The CDR3 DNA reads TGTGCCAGCAGCCGAGGTCGCTACGAGCAGTACTTC. The chain carries TRBV3-1 (or the pseudogene TRBV3-2) and TRBJ2-7; D not resolved. The V and J ends lost 4 bases and 3 bases respectively, with 7 bases between them. From germline, CDR1 is LGHDT and CDR2 YNNKEL (reference sequence). The CDR3 spans 12 residues.

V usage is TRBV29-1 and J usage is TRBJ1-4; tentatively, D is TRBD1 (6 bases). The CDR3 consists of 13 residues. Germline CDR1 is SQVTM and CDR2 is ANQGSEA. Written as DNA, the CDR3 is TGCACAGCCCTCGGGGGGCCGGGAGAAAAACTGTTTTTT. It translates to CTALGGPGEKLFF.

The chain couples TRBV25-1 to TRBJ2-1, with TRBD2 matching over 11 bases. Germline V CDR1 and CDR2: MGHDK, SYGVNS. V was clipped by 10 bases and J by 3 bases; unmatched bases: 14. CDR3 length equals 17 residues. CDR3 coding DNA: TGTGCCACCCTTGGGGGCATAGCGGGAGGGATCTACAATGAGCAGTTCTTC. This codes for CATLGGIAGGIYNEQFF. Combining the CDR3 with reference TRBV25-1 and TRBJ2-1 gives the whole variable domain EADIYQTPRYLVIGTGKKITLECSQTMGHDKMYWYQQDPGMELHLIHYSYGVNSTEKGDLSSESTVSRIRTEHFPLTLESARPSHTSQYLCATLGGIAGGIYNEQFFGPGTRLTVL.

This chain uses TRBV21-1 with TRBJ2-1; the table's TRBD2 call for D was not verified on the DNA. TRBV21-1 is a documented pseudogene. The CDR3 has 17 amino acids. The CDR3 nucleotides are TGTGCCAGCAGCAAATCAGAGGGAGGGCCGGTCCGGAATGAGCAGTTCTTC. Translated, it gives CASSKSEGGPVRNEQFF.

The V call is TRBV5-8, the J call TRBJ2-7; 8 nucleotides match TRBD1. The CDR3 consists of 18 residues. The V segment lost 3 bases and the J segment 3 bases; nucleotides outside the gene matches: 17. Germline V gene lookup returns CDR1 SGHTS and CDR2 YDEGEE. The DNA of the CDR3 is TGTGCCAGCAGCTCCCCGCGGTATAACGCGGGACAGGACTACGAGCAGTACTTC. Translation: CASSSPRYNAGQDYEQYF.

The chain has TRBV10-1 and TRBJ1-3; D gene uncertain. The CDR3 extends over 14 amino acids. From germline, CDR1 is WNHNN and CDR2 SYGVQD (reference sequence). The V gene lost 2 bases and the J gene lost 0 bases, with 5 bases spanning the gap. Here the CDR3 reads CASSETDSGNTIYF. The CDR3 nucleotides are TGCGCCAGCAGTGAGACAGACTCTGGAAACACCATATATTTT.

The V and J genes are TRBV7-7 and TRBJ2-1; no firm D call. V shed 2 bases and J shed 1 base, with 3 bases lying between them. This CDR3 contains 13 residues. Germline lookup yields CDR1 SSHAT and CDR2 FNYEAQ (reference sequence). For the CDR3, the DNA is TGTGCCAGCAGCTTAAATTCCTACAATGAGCAGTTCTTC. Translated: CASSLNSYNEQFF.

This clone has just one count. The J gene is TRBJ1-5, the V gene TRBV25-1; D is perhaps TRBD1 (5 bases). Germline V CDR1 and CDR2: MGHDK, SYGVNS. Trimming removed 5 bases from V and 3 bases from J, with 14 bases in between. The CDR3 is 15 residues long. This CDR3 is CASSREGLDNQPQHF. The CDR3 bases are TGTGCCAGCAGTCGAGAGGGGCTAGACAATCAGCCCCAGCATTTT.

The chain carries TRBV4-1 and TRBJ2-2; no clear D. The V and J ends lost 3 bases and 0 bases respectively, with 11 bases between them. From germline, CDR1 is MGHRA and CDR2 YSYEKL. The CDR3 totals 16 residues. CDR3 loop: CASSHFGSANTGELFF. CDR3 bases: TGCGCCAGCAGCCATTTCGGCAGCGCGAACACCGGGGAGCTGTTTTTT.

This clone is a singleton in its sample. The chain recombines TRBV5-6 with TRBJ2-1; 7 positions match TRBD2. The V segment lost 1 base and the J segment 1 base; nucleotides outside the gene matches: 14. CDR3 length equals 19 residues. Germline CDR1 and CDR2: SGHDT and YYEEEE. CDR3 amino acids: CASSLIGTTIPGSYNEQFF. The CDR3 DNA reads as TGTGCCAGCAGCTTGATCGGGACTACCATCCCCGGTTCCTACAATGAGCAGTTCTTC.

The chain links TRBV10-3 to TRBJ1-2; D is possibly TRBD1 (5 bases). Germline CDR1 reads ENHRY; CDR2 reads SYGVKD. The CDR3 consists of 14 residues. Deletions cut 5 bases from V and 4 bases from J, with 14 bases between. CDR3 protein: CAISKSGQIYGYTF. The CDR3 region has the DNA TGTGCCATCAGTAAATCGGGGCAGATCTATGGCTACACCTTC.

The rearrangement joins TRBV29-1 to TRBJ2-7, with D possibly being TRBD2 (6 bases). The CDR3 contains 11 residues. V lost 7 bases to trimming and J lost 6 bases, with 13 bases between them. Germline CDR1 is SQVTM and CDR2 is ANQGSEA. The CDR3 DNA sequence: TGCAGCGGGGGGGAAGGGCCCGAGCAGTACTTC. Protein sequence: CSGGEGPEQYF.

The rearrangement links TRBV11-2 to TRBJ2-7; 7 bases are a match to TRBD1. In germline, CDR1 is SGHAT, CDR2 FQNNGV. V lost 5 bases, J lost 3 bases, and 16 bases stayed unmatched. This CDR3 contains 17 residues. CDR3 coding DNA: TGTGCCAGCAGCCGTTCTAGGTTCAGACAGGGTGTCTACGAGCAGTACTTC. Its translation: CASSRSRFRQGVYEQYF.